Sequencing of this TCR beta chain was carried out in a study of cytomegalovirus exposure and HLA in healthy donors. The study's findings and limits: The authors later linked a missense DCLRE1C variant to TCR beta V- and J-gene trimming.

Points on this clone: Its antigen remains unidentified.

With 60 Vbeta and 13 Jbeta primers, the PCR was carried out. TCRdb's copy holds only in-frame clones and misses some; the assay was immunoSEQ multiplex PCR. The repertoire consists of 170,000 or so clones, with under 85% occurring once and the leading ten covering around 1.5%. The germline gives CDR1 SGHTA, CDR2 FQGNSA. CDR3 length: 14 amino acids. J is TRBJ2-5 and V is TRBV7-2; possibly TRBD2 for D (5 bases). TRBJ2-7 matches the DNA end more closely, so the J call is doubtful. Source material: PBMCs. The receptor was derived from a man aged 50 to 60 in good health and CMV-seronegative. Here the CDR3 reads CASSPPSSHYEQYF. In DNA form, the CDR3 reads TGTGCCAGCTCCCCCCCTAGCTCTCATTACGAGCAGTACTTC.